This T cell receptor (beta chain) was identified in a study of T cells in localized non-small cell lung cancer. Germline lookup yields CDR1 SGHVS and CDR2 FQNEAQ. Between the trimmed V and J ends, which lost 5 bases and 0 bases, there was a span of 17 bases. CDR3 size: 18 residues. General study points: Of the tissues analyzed, uninvolved adjacent lung showed maximal T cell clonality, greater than tumor. Detection in adjacent lung was observed for a median about 56 of the top 100 tumor clones. The study linked higher blood T cell density to longer overall survival.

The data were produced by immunoSEQ multiplex PCR, yet TCRdb's version contains in-frame clones alone and is incomplete. Here the sample spans 70,000 to 100,000 clones, around 84% being singletons. A remark on this clone: The antigen remains undetermined.

Sequences were derived from peripheral blood, sampled before any cancer treatment. The receptor comes from a female donor of 60 years or more with stage I lung adenocarcinoma. The chain employs TRBV7-8 and TRBJ2-6, with D perhaps assigned TRBD1 or TRBD2 (5 bases each). The CDR3 bases are TGTGCCAGCAGCCCTACCGACAGTGACTACTCTGGGGCCAACGTCCTGACTTTC. This sequence encodes CASSPTDSDYSGANVLTF.